Listed below are T cell receptor beta chains from one sample, sequenced in a study of blood T cells in healthy people across ages. MiXCR, applied by TCRdb to the 5' RACE reads, yields one record per CDR3 protein. The data hold about 1.1 million distinct CDR3 sequences, with 35% to 45% observed a single time. Specimen: blood. These receptor sequences come from a man aged 18 to 29 in good health. Each CDR3 is given with its conserved first and last residue. A D gene is named only where the DNA matches it firmly. The size field is filled for only some rows; it gives once, few, many or a size class.

J | size | D | V | CDR3 | DNA
TRBJ1-2 | NA | NA | TRBV5-6 | CASSLRNSPNYGYTF | TGTGCCAGCAGCTTGAGAAACAGCCCTAACTATGGCTACACCTTC
TRBJ2-3 | few | NA | TRBV5-1 | CASSSRQSDTQYF | TGCGCCAGCAGCTCCAGACAGTCAGATACGCAGTATTTT
TRBJ1-2 | few | NA | TRBV4-1 | CASSPRQRHYGYTF | TGCGCCAGCAGCCCAAGACAACGGCACTATGGCTACACCTTC
TRBJ1-5 | few | NA | TRBV20-1 | CSARDLGRDQPQHF | TGCAGTGCTAGAGATCTGGGCAGGGATCAGCCCCAGCATTTT
TRBJ1-1 | NA | NA | TRBV5-1 | CASSTRAPNTEAFF | TGCGCCAGCAGCACTCGGGCCCCTAACACTGAAGCTTTCTTT
TRBJ1-4 | few | NA | TRBV20-1 | CSARQRREEKLFF | TGCAGTGCTAGACAGAGGAGAGAAGAAAAACTGTTTTTT
TRBJ1-1 | once | NA | TRBV6-2/TRBV6-3 | CASSYSIGDAFF | TGTGCCAGCAGTTACTCTATCGGTGATGCTTTCTTT
TRBJ2-1 | NA | NA | TRBV6-2/TRBV6-3 | CASSYAGSSYNEQFF | TGTGCCAGCAGTTACGCGGGTAGCTCCTACAATGAGCAGTTCTTC
TRBJ2-1 | NA | NA | TRBV7-9 | CASSLEGKVSTSYNEQFF | TGTGCCAGCAGCTTAGAAGGGAAGGTCAGTACGTCCTACAATGAGCAGTTCTTC
TRBJ1-2 | NA | NA | TRBV28 | CASSCGQSNYGYTF | TGTGCCAGCAGCTGCGGACAGTCTAACTATGGCTACACCTTC
TRBJ1-5 | NA | NA | TRBV7-6 | CASSLGEGWQPQHF | TGTGCCAGCAGCTTAGGGGAGGGTTGGCAGCCCCAGCATTTT
TRBJ2-1 | few | NA | TRBV24-1 | CATSEGDEQFF | TGTGCCACCAGTGAAGGGGATGAGCAGTTCTTC
TRBJ2-3 | NA | TRBD1 | TRBV7-2 | CASSVPPGQTFSTDTQYF | TGTGCCAGCAGCGTCCCTCCGGGACAGACTTTTAGCACAGATACGCAGTATTTT
TRBJ1-5 | NA | NA | TRBV20-1 | CSARDRSGSNQPQHF | TGCAGTGCTAGAGATAGAAGTGGTAGCAATCAGCCCCAGCATTTT
TRBJ2-2 | few | NA | TRBV6-5 | CASSYSKDRPNTGELFF | TGTGCCAGCAGTTACTCGAAGGACCGTCCGAACACCGGGGAGCTGTTTTTT